The source of this TCR beta chain is a study of control samples from healthy donors and cancer patients. Per the germline V gene, CDR1 is SGHTA and CDR2 is FQGNSA. J lost 2 bases, V lost 11 bases, and 13 bases had no gene match. This CDR3 is 15 amino acids long. Method: immunoSEQ multiplex PCR; TCRdb's copy keeps in-frame clones and lacks some. Found here are about 160,000 clones, about 87% of them singletons; the top ten hold around 12%. The specimen sequenced was blood. The chain joins TRBV7-2 to TRBJ2-3; 7 bases are shared with TRBD1. The sequence derives from a man aged 30 to 39 in good health. CDR3 DNA: TGTGCCCGAGCCGAGGGGGCCCATTTCACAGATACGCAGTATTTT. Translated, it gives CARAEGAHFTDTQYF.